These T cell receptor beta chains were read from a single sample in a study of Ad26.COV2.S vaccination and SARS-CoV-2 variants. Method: immunoSEQ multiplex PCR; TCRdb's copy keeps in-frame clones and lacks some. The sample has roughly 500,000 clones, roughly nine tenths seen once. Source: peripheral blood, taken in a trial of Ad26.COV2.S vaccine versus placebo. These receptor sequences come from a person aged 18 to 59 who received the Ad26.COV2.S COVID-19 vaccine or a placebo. The CDR3 runs from the conserved cysteine through the conserved F or W. The D gene is left open where the match is weak. The size entry is marked missing in some rows and otherwise reads once, few, many or a size class.

clone_size	v_call	j_call	d_call	cdr3_aa	cdr3_nt
once	TRBV7-2	TRBJ2-7	.	CASSSTTWASGEQYF	TGTGCCAGCAGCTCTACCACTTGGGCCAGCGGGGAGCAGTACTTC
.	TRBV11-3	TRBJ2-1	.	CASSPPRALSEQFF	TGTGCCAGCAGCCCCCCGCGAGCCCTCAGTGAGCAGTTCTTC
.	TRBV5-1	TRBJ2-3	.	CASSLGPASDTQYF	TGCGCCAGCAGCCTTGGCCCTGCGAGCGATACGCAGTATTTT
.	TRBV5-1	TRBJ1-5	.	CASSSRGAGGNQPQHF	TGCGCCAGCAGCTCACGGGGGGCAGGAGGGAATCAGCCCCAGCATTTT
.	TRBV11-1	TRBJ2-3	.	CASSRAPSTDTQYF	TGTGCCAGCAGTCGGGCCCCGAGCACAGATACGCAGTATTTT
.	TRBV29-1	TRBJ2-5	.	CSVEGEAPETQYF	TGCAGCGTTGAGGGAGAGGCTCCAGAGACCCAGTACTTC
.	TRBV7-2	TRBJ2-3	.	CASSFRSVGPDTQYF	TGTGCCAGCAGCTTCCGTAGTGTAGGGCCAGATACGCAGTATTTT
.	TRBV14	TRBJ1-6	.	CASSTNLQRVSPLHF	TGTGCCAGCAGTACAAACCTCCAGAGGGTTTCACCCCTCCACTTT
.	TRBV18	TRBJ1-5	.	CASSPGQGQPQHF	TGTGCCAGCTCACCGGGGCAGGGTCAGCCCCAGCATTTT
.	TRBV6-6	TRBJ2-5	.	CASSLVGEETQYF	TGTGCCAGCAGTTTGGTAGGGGAAGAGACCCAGTACTTC
.	TRBV6-2/TRBV6-3	TRBJ2-2	.	CASSPTREVTGELFF	TGTGCCAGCAGCCCGACCAGGGAGGTAACCGGGGAGCTGTTTTTT
.	TRBV6-2/TRBV6-3	TRBJ2-7	.	CASSNSGAREQYF	TGTGCCAGCAGCAACTCCGGGGCCCGCGAGCAGTACTTC
.	TRBV5-1	TRBJ1-1	.	CASSSTAGGTEAFF	TGCGCCAGCAGCTCCACAGCGGGCGGCACTGAAGCTTTCTTT
.	TRBV4-2	TRBJ1-6	.	CASSTSGQIYSSPLHF	TGTGCCAGCAGCACTTCGGGACAAATTTATAGTTCACCCCTCCACTTT
.	TRBV25-1	TRBJ2-2	.	CASSGLLPGELFF	TGTGCCAGCAGCGGTCTTTTACCCGGGGAGCTGTTTTTT
.	TRBV5-6	TRBJ1-1	.	CASSARRANGQLAAFF	TGTGCCAGCAGCGCACGACGGGCCAACGGGCAATTGGCTGCTTTCTTT
.	TRBV6-5	TRBJ1-3	TRBD1	CASSRDRGNTIYF	TGTGCCAGCAGTCGGGACAGGGGAAACACCATATATTTT
.	TRBV18	TRBJ1-4	TRBD1	CASSPRQGGDEKLFF	TGTGCCAGCTCACCAAGACAGGGAGGGGATGAAAAACTGTTTTTT
.	TRBV7-9	TRBJ1-4	TRBD1	CASSRSGTVGEKLFF	TGTGCCAGCAGCCGGTCCGGGACAGTCGGCGAAAAACTGTTTTTT
.	TRBV7-9	TRBJ2-1	TRBD2	CASRFSGRLSNEQFF	TGTGCCAGCAGATTTAGCGGGAGGTTATCCAATGAGCAGTTCTTC
.	TRBV28	TRBJ2-7	TRBD1	CASSLGQSYEQYF	TGTGCCAGCAGTTTGGGACAGAGTTACGAGCAGTACTTC
.	TRBV28	TRBJ1-1	.	CASSPLWPLRNTEAFF	TGTGCCAGCAGTCCTCTATGGCCCCTAAGGAACACTGAAGCTTTCTTT
.	TRBV5-1	TRBJ1-2	TRBD1	CASSPNPGQAGYTF	TGCGCCAGCAGCCCAAACCCGGGACAGGCTGGCTACACCTTC
.	TRBV5-4	TRBJ2-2	TRBD1	CASSSRTGSTGELFF	TGTGCCAGCAGCTCGAGGACAGGATCTACCGGGGAGCTGTTTTTT
.	TRBV19	TRBJ2-3	.	CASSIDRALTDTQYF	TGTGCCAGTAGTATAGATCGAGCGCTCACAGATACGCAGTATTTT
.	TRBV10-3	TRBJ1-2	.	CAISELGTNYGYTF	TGTGCCATCAGTGAACTGGGGACCAACTATGGCTACACCTTC
.	TRBV6-5	TRBJ2-5	.	CASSYVSPPETQYF	TGTGCCAGCAGTTATGTATCCCCCCCTGAGACCCAGTACTTC
.	TRBV7-3	TRBJ2-2	.	CASSLSGAHGDGELFF	TGTGCCAGCAGCTTATCAGGGGCCCACGGGGACGGGGAGCTGTTTTTT
once	TRBV6-4	TRBJ2-5	.	CASSDLRTGQKGGETQYF	TGTGCCAGCAGTGACCTTCGGACAGGTCAGAAGGGGGGAGAGACCCAGTACTTC